This T cell receptor (beta chain) comes out of a study of blood T cell repertoires in COVID-19. The table came from immunoSEQ multiplex PCR; TCRdb's copy has only in-frame clones and leaves some out. The sample lists around 300,000 clones; 75% to 90% were seen once. Everyone who took part was 18 to 89 years old, and they came from 24 US areas. CDR1 and CDR2 (germline): LNHDA, SQIVND (reference sequence). This CDR3 spans 15 amino acids. The trim removed 9 bases at V and 7 bases at J, leaving 8 bases unmatched. This TCR came from a woman aged 40 to 50 who had recovered from COVID-19. The chain has TRBV19 and TRBJ2-1; TRBD2 agrees at 14 bases. Source material: PBMCs or T cells enriched from blood (not recorded which). CDR3 amino acids: CARITGTSGSNEQFF. The CDR3 bases are TGTGCCAGAATAACCGGGACTAGCGGGAGTAATGAGCAGTTCTTC.